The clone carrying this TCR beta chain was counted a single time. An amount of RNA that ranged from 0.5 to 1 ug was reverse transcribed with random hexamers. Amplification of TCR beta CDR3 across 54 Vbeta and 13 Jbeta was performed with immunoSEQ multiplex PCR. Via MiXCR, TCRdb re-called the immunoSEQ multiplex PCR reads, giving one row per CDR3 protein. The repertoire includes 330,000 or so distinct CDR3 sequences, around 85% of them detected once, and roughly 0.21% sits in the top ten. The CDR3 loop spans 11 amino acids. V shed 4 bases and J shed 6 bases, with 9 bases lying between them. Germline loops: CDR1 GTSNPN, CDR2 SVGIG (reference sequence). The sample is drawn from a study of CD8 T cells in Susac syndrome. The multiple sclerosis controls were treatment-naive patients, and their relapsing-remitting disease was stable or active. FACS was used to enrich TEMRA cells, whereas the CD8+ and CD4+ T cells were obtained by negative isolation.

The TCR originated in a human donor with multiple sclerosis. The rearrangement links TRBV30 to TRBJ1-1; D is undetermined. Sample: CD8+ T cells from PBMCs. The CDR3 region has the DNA TGTGCCTGGACACCCTGGCCTGAAGCTTTCTTT. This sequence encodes CAWTPWPEAFF.